This TCR beta chain was retrieved from a study of T cells in Graves' hyperthyroidism and ophthalmopathy. In this sample, this clonotype turned up many times. The CDR3 runs to 13 residues. V was clipped by 5 bases and J by 4 bases; unmatched bases: 4. Germline CDR1 is SNHLY and CDR2 is FYNNEI. TCR beta CDR3 regions were amplified from RNA transcripts. Using the HTBI primer set, a first-round RT-PCR was run on the TCR CDR3. One entry per CDR3 protein, called by TCRdb with MiXCR from the multiplex PCR reads. The sample shows just over 550,000 distinct CDR3 sequences, around 45% of them seen only once. Among the patients, aged 18 to 65, hyperthyroidism was newly diagnosed and had lasted under 2 months.

This sequence joins TRBV2 and TRBJ2-5, with 7 nucleotides matching TRBD2. The sample comprised peripheral blood or thyroid tissue (not recorded which). This sequence was found in a woman between 18 and 29 years old with Graves' hyperthyroidism. CDR3: CASSTRLAETQYF. Here the CDR3 DNA reads TGTGCCAGCAGTACCAGACTAGCAGAGACCCAGTACTTC.